The 27 T cell receptor beta chains presented below share a single source sample, sequenced in a study of OX40 agonist ivuxolimab in advanced cancers. This table comes from immunoSEQ multiplex PCR, and its TCRdb copy is limited to in-frame clones, with some not included. The table lists tens of thousands of clones, about 86% of them singletons, with around 6.3% in the top ten. The starting material was CD4+ or CD8+ T cells sorted from blood, obtained in a trial of the OX40 agonist ivuxolimab. The receptors shown here come from an adult with an advanced solid tumor such as melanoma, head and neck, liver or kidney cancer.

J is TRBJ1-5 and V is TRBV6-5, with TRBD1 identical over 8 bases. The CDR3 has 13 residues. J was trimmed by 5 bases and V by 5 bases; bases with no gene match: 2. Germline values: CDR1 MNHEY, CDR2 SVGAGI. The CDR3 bases are TGTGCCAGCAGTAGACAGGGGTATCAGCCCCAGCATTTT. Translation gives CASSRQGYQPQHF.

The chain is built from TRBV27 and TRBJ2-1; 7 bases align to TRBD2. With 1 base clipped from V and 7 bases from J, the junction kept 1 base outside the gene matches. The CDR3 spans 13 residues. Germline V gives CDR1 MNHEY, CDR2 SMNVEV (reference sequence). For the CDR3, the DNA is TGTGCCAGCAGTTTATGGGGGGGAAATGAGCAGTTCTTC. Translating it yields CASSLWGGNEQFF.

The genes are TRBV30 and TRBJ1-4; D gene unclear. Per germline, CDR1 GTSNPN and CDR2 SVGIG (reference sequence). V was clipped by 5 bases and J by 7 bases, with 17 bases between them. CDR3 size: 14 residues. The CDR3 DNA reads as TGTGCCTGGCGCCGGGCCCAGGCGTCTGAAAAACTGTTTTTT. Translation: CAWRRAQASEKLFF.

This chain uses TRBV5-1 with TRBJ1-5; the D gene is possibly TRBD1 (6 bases). V was shortened by 0 bases and J by 3 bases, with 7 bases between the two germline ends. The CDR3 contains 14 residues. Germline V CDR1 and CDR2: SGHRS, YFSETQ. DNA of the CDR3: TGCGCCAGCAGCTTGGGGGGGCTCAATCAGCCCCAGCATTTT. Amino acids: CASSLGGLNQPQHF.

V and J are TRBV5-1 and TRBJ1-2; D gene unclear. V was clipped by 5 bases and J by 2 bases, with 13 bases between them. Per the germline V gene, CDR1 is SGHRS and CDR2 is YFSETQ. CDR3 length equals 14 residues. The CDR3 sequence: CASRMKERNYGYTF. DNA for the CDR3: TGCGCCAGCAGAATGAAGGAGAGAAACTATGGCTACACCTTC.

The chain couples TRBV11-2 to TRBJ2-5, with TRBD2 matching over 9 bases. J gave up 2 bases and V 1 base, and 5 bases lay outside the gene matches. This CDR3 is built from 16 residues. CDR1 and CDR2 (germline): SGHAT, FQNNGV. The CDR3 coding sequence is TGTGCCAGCAGCTTAGGAAAGCGGGAGGCACAAGAGACCCAGTACTTC. This sequence encodes CASSLGKREAQETQYF.

The rearrangement joins TRBV7-9 to TRBJ1-2, with 8 positions matching TRBD1. V shed 4 bases, J shed 5 bases, and the junction held 9 bases outside the gene matches. The CDR3 has 15 amino acids. CDR1 and CDR2 from the germline V gene are SEHNR and FQNEAQ (reference sequence). CDR3 region: CASSSTITGGYGYTF. The CDR3 DNA reads TGTGCCAGCAGCTCGACCATAACAGGGGGTTATGGCTACACCTTC.

The chain links TRBV11-2 to TRBJ2-3; the match to TRBD1 covers 7 bases. Germline V CDR1 and CDR2: SGHAT, FQNNGV. V was clipped by 5 bases and J by 6 bases; unmatched bases: 8. The CDR3 runs to 14 residues. The CDR3 bases are TGTGCCAGCAGCGCACGACAGGGTAGGGATACGCAGTATTTT. It encodes CASSARQGRDTQYF.

The chain employs TRBV2 and TRBJ1-1; unclear D gene. This CDR3 is built from 13 residues. Germline V CDR1 and CDR2: SNHLY, FYNNEI. V was pared by 7 bases and J by 1 base, with 10 bases between. CDR3 in DNA: TGTGCCAGCATGAGAAGGCAGAACACTGAAGCTTTCTTT. Its protein product is CASMRRQNTEAFF.

V usage is TRBV4-1 and J usage is TRBJ1-2, with 9 bases fitting TRBD1. Germline CDR1 and CDR2: MGHRA and YSYEKL. With 3 bases clipped from V and 7 bases from J, the junction kept 6 bases outside the gene matches. The CDR3 loop spans 14 amino acids. CDR3: CASSHTQGAGGYTF. The CDR3 DNA reads TGCGCCAGCAGCCACACACAGGGGGCGGGTGGCTACACCTTC.

The rearrangement joins TRBV9 to TRBJ2-3; D possibly corresponds to TRBD2 (6 bases). The CDR3 loop spans 16 amino acids. The germline gives CDR1 SGDLS, CDR2 YYNGEE. V lost 0 bases and J lost 2, with 13 bases in between. CDR3: CASSVDLRGFTDTQYF. CDR3 bases: TGTGCCAGCAGCGTAGATCTGCGGGGATTCACAGATACGCAGTATTTT.

The chain combines TRBV6-1 with TRBJ1-4, with D perhaps matching TRBD1 (6 bases). Germline V gives CDR1 MNHNS, CDR2 SASEGT. This CDR3 is 14 amino acids long. Trimming removed 6 bases from V and 8 bases from J, with 16 bases in between. CDR3 loop: CASRATGAGEKLFF. The CDR3 DNA sequence: TGTGCCAGCAGGGCGACAGGAGCGGGAGAAAAACTGTTTTTT.

This chain connects TRBV18 to TRBJ1-5, with 9 bases that match TRBD1. Germline V gene data show CDR1 as KGHSH and CDR2 as LQKENI. CDR3 length: 16 residues. The V and J ends lost 4 bases and 2 bases, in that order; junction bases with no gene match: 6. The chain's CDR3 is CASSLGQGSGNQPQHF. As DNA, the CDR3 is TGTGCCAGCTCACTCGGACAGGGGTCGGGCAATCAGCCCCAGCATTTT. Full variable domain (rest looked up from reference TRBV18 and TRBJ1-5): NAGVMQNPRHLVRRRGQEARLRCSPMKGHSHVYWYRQLPEEGLKFMVYLQKENIIDESGMPKERFSAEFPKEGPSILRIQQVVRGDSAAYFCASSLGQGSGNQPQHFGDGTRLSIL.

The V gene is TRBV7-9, the J gene TRBJ2-3; D is undetermined. In germline, CDR1 is SEHNR, CDR2 FQNEAQ (reference sequence). This CDR3 contains 16 residues. The germline V and J ends were trimmed by 3 bases and 5 bases, with 18 bases remaining between them. Here the CDR3 DNA reads TGTGCCAGCAGCTTTAATCCCCAGAGACCAGGAGATACGCAGTATTTT. It specifies CASSFNPQRPGDTQYF.

CDR3: CASSDESPHKRTYNEQFF. The CDR3 DNA reads TGCGCCAGCAGTGATGAGTCCCCCCATAAGAGAACCTACAATGAGCAGTTCTTC. The chain combines TRBV10-1 with TRBJ2-1, with D uncertain. Looked up from germline, CDR1 is WNHNN and CDR2 is SYGVQD (reference sequence). The CDR3 covers 18 residues. Trimming removed 3 bases from V and 2 bases from J, with 20 bases in between.

The V call is TRBV27, the J call TRBJ2-1; D unclear. The germline V and J ends were trimmed by 8 bases and 0 bases, with 8 bases remaining between them. Per the germline V gene, CDR1 is MNHEY and CDR2 is SMNVEV (reference sequence). The CDR3 totals 13 residues. The CDR3 loop is CASATDSYNEQFF. CDR3 DNA sequence: TGTGCCAGCGCAACGGACTCCTACAATGAGCAGTTCTTC.

This chain connects TRBV11-2 to TRBJ1-1; tentatively, D is TRBD1 (5 bases). Germline V gene data show CDR1 as SGHAT and CDR2 as FQNNGV. The V end was cut by 6 bases, the J end by 5 bases, with 10 bases between. This CDR3 spans 12 amino acids. CDR3 bases: TGTGCCAGCAGATTCCCAGGGACTGAAGCTTTCTTT. Encoded protein: CASRFPGTEAFF.

This chain uses TRBV10-2 with TRBJ1-1; TRBD1 matches 10 bases. The CDR3 loop spans 14 amino acids. J was trimmed by 1 base and V by 5 bases; bases with no gene match: 1. Germline CDR1 WSHSY, CDR2 SAAADI. The CDR3 sequence: CASSRTGGNTEAFF. The CDR3 nucleotides read TGCGCCAGCAGTAGGACAGGGGGGAACACTGAAGCTTTCTTT.

This clone was observed a handful of times. The chain uses TRBV10-3 and TRBJ1-6; 10 bases agree with TRBD1. The CDR3 is 15 residues long. Germline V lookup: CDR1 ENHRY, CDR2 SYGVKD. V shed 9 bases, J shed 9 bases, and the junction held 11 bases outside the gene matches. Here the CDR3 DNA reads TGTGCCATAAGAGGACAGGGGGAGACCACTTCACCCCTCCACTTT. This translates into CAIRGQGETTSPLHF.

The chain links TRBV11-2 to TRBJ2-1; D gene uncertain. Looked up from germline, CDR1 is SGHAT and CDR2 is FQNNGV. V was shortened by 1 base and J by 9 bases, with 4 bases between the two germline ends. This CDR3 region has 11 residues. The CDR3 is CASSLGVEQFF. The CDR3 DNA follows: TGTGCCAGCAGCTTAGGGGTTGAGCAGTTCTTC.

The chain is built from TRBV5-1 and TRBJ1-1, with D perhaps matching TRBD1 (5 bases). CDR1 SGHRS and CDR2 YFSETQ come from the germline V gene. CDR3 size: 16 residues. V was shortened by 0 bases and J by 2 bases, with 14 bases between the two germline ends. The CDR3 DNA reads TGCGCCAGCAGCTTGGGAGGTCGGGACGATAACACTGAAGCTTTCTTT. Translating gives CASSLGGRDDNTEAFF.

The sample holds one count of this clone. At one of its ends the junction is not consistent with the germline gene, which may arise from a read error. CDR3 residues: CRKLIRTVGRSPLHF. The CDR3 nucleotides read TGCCGAAAATTGATTCGGACAGTCGGACGGTCACCCCTCCACTTT. The rearrangement uses TRBV9 and TRBJ1-6; possible D gene TRBD1, 6 bases. Germline loops: CDR1 SGDLS, CDR2 YYNGEE. CDR3 size: 15 residues.

This clone was counted between two and nine times. The rearrangement uses TRBV30 and TRBJ1-1; unclear D gene. The length of the CDR3 is 13 residues. In germline, CDR1 is GTSNPN, CDR2 SVGIG (reference sequence). V lost 0 bases to trimming and J lost 2 bases, with 7 bases between them. The CDR3 loop reads CAWSVGENTEAFF. The DNA for the CDR3 is TGTGCCTGGAGTGTTGGGGAAAACACTGAAGCTTTCTTT.

The sample holds a few counts of this clone. The CDR3 DNA sequence: TGTGCCAGCAGAACCCATTCAGACAGGGGTACTGAAGCTTTCTTT. Amino acid sequence: CASRTHSDRGTEAFF. V usage is TRBV6-5 and J usage is TRBJ1-1, with 8 bases fitting TRBD1. From germline, CDR1 is MNHEY and CDR2 SVGAGI. V was clipped by 6 bases and J by 5 bases; unmatched bases: 11. This CDR3 region has 15 residues.

The chain combines TRBV4-2 with TRBJ2-1; no clear D. Germline-derived CDR1 and CDR2 are LGHNA and YNFKEQ. CDR3 length: 16 residues. The ends were cut back, 0 bases at V and 0 bases at J, with 9 bases in the middle. CDR3 loop: CASSQDLRYSYNEQFF. The CDR3 DNA sequence: TGTGCCAGCAGCCAAGATCTGAGGTACTCCTACAATGAGCAGTTCTTC.

The chain has TRBV27 and TRBJ2-3; 8 bases are a match to TRBD2. The CDR3 totals 14 residues. Germline trimming cut 7 bases from V and 3 bases from J; bases unmatched to any gene: 6. Germline loops: CDR1 MNHEY, CDR2 SMNVEV (reference sequence). The CDR3 DNA is TGTGCCAGCACTGGCGGGAGGTTGACAGATACGCAGTATTTT. Translating it yields CASTGGRLTDTQYF.

This chain connects TRBV6-5 to TRBJ1-5, with D possibly TRBD1 on 6 matching bases. The germline V and J ends were trimmed by 6 bases and 4 bases, with 16 bases remaining between them. The CDR3 spans 15 residues. Germline CDR1 MNHEY, CDR2 SVGAGI. The CDR3 sequence: CASSPDRSGNQPQHF. CDR3 nucleotides: TGTGCCAGCAGCCCTGACAGGTCGGGAAATCAGCCCCAGCATTTT.